This entry features one TCR beta chain sequence. Many counts were recorded for this clonotype. Its recognized antigen is unknown. Per-base quality was not reported, and no clone a single base away is much larger than it. A case-control design nested within a healthcare worker cohort in London, UK, was used, with weekly nasopharyngeal swab PCR tests and blood sampling performed. Healthcare workers were enrolled in the week of the UK lockdown, from 23 to 31 March 2020, and were followed every week for up to roughly 15 weeks. The data stem from a study of early T cells in non-severe SARS-CoV-2 infection (dated by TCRdb to the early 2020s). Background for the entire study: Because TCR sequencing was done on bulk RNA from unsorted whole blood, the alpha and beta chains could not be paired. The investigation overall reported the following: Matching against VDJdb was skewed toward anti-spike CD8 responses, likely underestimated virus-specific expansions, and missed private and CD4 specificities.

According to the germline V gene (reference sequence), CDR1 reads DFQATT and CDR2 reads SNEGSKA. From V the trimming removes 1 base and from J it removes 3 bases, while the gene matches leave 12 bases of the junction unaccounted for. The CDR3 starts with the cysteine, ends with the phenylalanine, and has 17 residues. The read is trimmed to its CDR3 DNA, 51 bases read in frame from base 1. The library was generated by 5' RACE. Sequenced using a NextSeq 500. Unique molecular identifiers were attached to individual cDNA molecules in the TCR library protocol so that sequencing error and PCR bias could be corrected. Sequencing covered both TCR alpha and beta chains, and within each sample the abundances of alpha and beta sequences were tightly co-correlated. As for how the authors treated the data: Decombinator V4 was used to annotate TCR sequences for V gene, J gene and CDR3. Expanded TCRs were defined as changing significantly between any two time points under a Poisson model with p below 0.0001. Abundances of TCRs were expressed as counts per million after normalisation to the total number of TCRs sequenced in each sample. MAIT TCRs were defined by TRAV1-2 paired with TRAJ12, TRAJ20 or TRAJ33, and iNKT TCRs by TRAV10 paired with TRAJ18. VDJdb, accessed 1 November 2021, was searched for CMV, EBV and SARS-CoV-2 annotated TCRs, with TCRs annotated for multiple antigens excluded. The public reads were quality trimmed at Q25 with fastp and then assembled into clones with MiXCR by TCRdb, keeping productive beta chains. All rows with the same CDR3 protein become a single entry with the most common DNA and genes. These V and J calls derive from TCRdb rather than the authors' analysis. Counted in this sample were tens of thousands of distinct CDR3 sequences; roughly 18% of them appeared once. The ten largest account for 8.9% of the sample.

The sequence derives from an adult who was a healthcare worker with PCR-confirmed SARS-CoV-2 infection or an uninfected control (not recorded which). Sequenced material: whole blood, taken at baseline. The chain is made from TRBV20-1 and TRBJ2-3; the central 8 bases match TRBD2. The base sequence is TGCAGTGCTAGAGGGGGGGGACTAGTAGAGATTACAGATACGCAGTATTTT. The resulting protein is CSARGGGLVEITDTQYF.